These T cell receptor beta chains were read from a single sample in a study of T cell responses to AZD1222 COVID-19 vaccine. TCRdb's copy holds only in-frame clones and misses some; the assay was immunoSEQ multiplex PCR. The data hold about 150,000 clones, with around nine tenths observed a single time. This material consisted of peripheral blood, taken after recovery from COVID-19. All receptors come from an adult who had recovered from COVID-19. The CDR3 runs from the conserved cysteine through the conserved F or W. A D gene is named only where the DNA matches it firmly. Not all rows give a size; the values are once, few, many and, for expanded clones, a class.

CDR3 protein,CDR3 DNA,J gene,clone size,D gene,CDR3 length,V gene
CASSETPGTNYGYTF,TGTGCCAGCAGTGAAACCCCCGGGACTAACTATGGCTACACCTTC,TRBJ1-2,-,-,15,TRBV6-1
CASSLDQWGSGETQYF,TGTGCCAGCAGCTTAGATCAATGGGGGAGTGGGGAGACCCAGTACTTC,TRBJ2-5,-,-,16,TRBV11-2
CASSMGTGLETQYF,TGTGCCAGTAGTATGGGGACAGGGCTGGAGACCCAGTACTTC,TRBJ2-5,-,TRBD1,14,TRBV19
CASSVSLTDTQYF,TGTGCCAGCAGCGTGTCGCTTACAGATACGCAGTATTTT,TRBJ2-3,few,-,13,TRBV9
CASSLFGVGNTEAFF,TGTGCCAGCAGCTTGTTTGGGGTCGGGAACACTGAAGCTTTCTTT,TRBJ1-1,-,-,15,TRBV5-6
CASSLEYSSGNTIYF,TGCGCCAGCAGCTTGGAGTACAGCTCTGGAAACACCATATATTTT,TRBJ1-3,-,-,15,TRBV5-1
CASSLGSGTSTDTQYF,TGTGCCAGCAGCTTAGGGAGCGGGACTAGCACAGATACGCAGTATTTT,TRBJ2-3,-,TRBD2,16,TRBV7-6
CASSPARGSNTEAFF,TGTGCCAGTAGTCCCGCCAGGGGGTCAAACACTGAAGCTTTCTTT,TRBJ1-1,-,TRBD1,15,TRBV19
CASSLTGYVLFF,TGCGCCAGCAGCTTGACAGGGTATGTCCTGTTTTTT,TRBJ1-4,-,-,12,TRBV5-1
CATSRGQGSLSPLHF,TGTGCCACCAGCAGAGGACAGGGAAGTTTGTCACCCCTCCACTTT,TRBJ1-6,-,TRBD1,15,TRBV15